The entry below describes one T cell receptor (beta chain). Original data processing: Amplification from reference gene primers served as the basis for estimated nucleated cell counts. Data came from immunoSEQ multiplex PCR; TCRdb stores just in-frame clones and leaves some out. V and J calls plus clone size are reproduced from that table; the DNA served to infer D and trimming. The data hold hundreds of thousands of clones, with about 85% observed a single time. Germline V CDR1 and CDR2: MNHNS, SASEGT. J lost 9 bases, V lost 2 bases, and 7 bases had no gene match. The CDR3 spans 16 residues. The sample belongs to a study of blood T cell repertoires in COVID-19. The overall study: The study drew acute and convalescent COVID-19 samples from the United States, Italy and Spain. In each case, the material was cDNA or gDNA derived from T cells, B-cell-depleted T cells, or PBMCs.

Sequencing was performed on peripheral blood. The chain carries TRBV6-1 and TRBJ2-1; 13 bases are shared with TRBD2. The receptor was derived from a woman aged 50 to 60 with active or convalescent COVID-19. In DNA, the CDR3 is TGTGCCAGCAGTGAACTCGGACTAGCGGGAGTAGGTGAGCAGTTCTTC. This codes for CASSELGLAGVGEQFF.